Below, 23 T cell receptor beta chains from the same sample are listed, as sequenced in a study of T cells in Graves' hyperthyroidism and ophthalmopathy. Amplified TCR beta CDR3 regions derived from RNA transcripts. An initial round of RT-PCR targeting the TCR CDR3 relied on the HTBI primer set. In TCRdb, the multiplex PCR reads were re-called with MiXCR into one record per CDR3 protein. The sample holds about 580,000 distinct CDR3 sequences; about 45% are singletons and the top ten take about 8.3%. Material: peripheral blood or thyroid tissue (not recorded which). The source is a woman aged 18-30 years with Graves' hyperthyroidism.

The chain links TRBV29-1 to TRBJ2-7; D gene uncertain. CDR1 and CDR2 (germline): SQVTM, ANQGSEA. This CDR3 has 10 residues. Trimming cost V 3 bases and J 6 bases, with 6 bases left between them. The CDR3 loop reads CSVDRPEQYF. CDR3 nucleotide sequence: TGCAGCGTTGATCGGCCCGAGCAGTACTTC.

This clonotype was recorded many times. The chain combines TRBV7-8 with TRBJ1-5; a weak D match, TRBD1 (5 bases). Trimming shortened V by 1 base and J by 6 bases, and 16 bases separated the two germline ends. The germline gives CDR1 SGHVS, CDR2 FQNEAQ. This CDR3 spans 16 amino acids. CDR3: CASSLEGGGVGQPQHF. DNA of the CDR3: TGTGCCAGCAGCTTAGAGGGCGGGGGGGTCGGTCAGCCCCAGCATTTT.

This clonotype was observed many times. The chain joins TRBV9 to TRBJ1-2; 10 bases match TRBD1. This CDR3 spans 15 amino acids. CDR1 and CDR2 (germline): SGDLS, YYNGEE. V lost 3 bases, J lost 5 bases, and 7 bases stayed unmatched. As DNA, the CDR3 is TGTGCCAGCAGCGAGGGGGACAGGGGAGGTTATGGCTACACCTTC. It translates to CASSEGDRGGYGYTF. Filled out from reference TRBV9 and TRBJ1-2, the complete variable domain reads DSGVTQTPKHLITATGQRVTLRCSPRSGDLSVYWYQQSLDQGLQFLIQYYNGEERAKGNILERFSAQQFPDLHSELNLSSLELGDSALYFCASSEGDRGGYGYTFGSGTRLTVV.

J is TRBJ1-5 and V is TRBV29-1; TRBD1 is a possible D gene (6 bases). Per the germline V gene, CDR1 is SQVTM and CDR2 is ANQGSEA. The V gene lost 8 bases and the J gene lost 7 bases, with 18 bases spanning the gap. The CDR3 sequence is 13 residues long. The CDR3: CSLGGIGAQPQHF. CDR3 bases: TGCAGCTTAGGGGGAATAGGCGCCCAGCCCCAGCATTTT.

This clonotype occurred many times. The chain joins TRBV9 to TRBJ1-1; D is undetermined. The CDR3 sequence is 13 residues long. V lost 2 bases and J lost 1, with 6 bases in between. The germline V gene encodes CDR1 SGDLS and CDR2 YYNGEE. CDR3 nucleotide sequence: TGTGCCAGCAGCGTGACCGGGAACACTGAAGCTTTCTTT. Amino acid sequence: CASSVTGNTEAFF.

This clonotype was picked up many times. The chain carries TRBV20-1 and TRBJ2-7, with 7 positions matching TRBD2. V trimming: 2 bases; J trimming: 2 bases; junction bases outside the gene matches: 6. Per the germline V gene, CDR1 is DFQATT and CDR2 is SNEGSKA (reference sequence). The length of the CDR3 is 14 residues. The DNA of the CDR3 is TGCAGTGCTAGACCCTCTAGCGGAGCCTACGAGCAGTACTTC. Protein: CSARPSSGAYEQYF.

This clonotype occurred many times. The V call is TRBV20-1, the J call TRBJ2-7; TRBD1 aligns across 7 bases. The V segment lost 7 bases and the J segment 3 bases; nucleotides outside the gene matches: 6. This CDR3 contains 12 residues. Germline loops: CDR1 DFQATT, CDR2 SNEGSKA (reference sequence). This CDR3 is CSVGGIFYEQYF. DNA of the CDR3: TGCAGTGTAGGGGGCATATTCTACGAGCAGTACTTC.

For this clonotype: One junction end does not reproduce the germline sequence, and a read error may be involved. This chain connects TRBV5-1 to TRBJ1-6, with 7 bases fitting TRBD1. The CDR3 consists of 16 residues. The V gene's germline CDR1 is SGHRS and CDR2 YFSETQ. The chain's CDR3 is CASSMTGLLDNSPLHF. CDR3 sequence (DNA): TGCGCCAGCAGCATGACAGGGCTCCTCGATAATTCGCCCCTCCACTTT.

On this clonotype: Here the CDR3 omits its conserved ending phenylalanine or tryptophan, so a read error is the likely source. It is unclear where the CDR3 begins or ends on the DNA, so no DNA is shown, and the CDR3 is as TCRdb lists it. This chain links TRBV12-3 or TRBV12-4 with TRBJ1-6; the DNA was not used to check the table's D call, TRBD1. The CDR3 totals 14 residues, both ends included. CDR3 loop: CASSFPGQGTPSHY.

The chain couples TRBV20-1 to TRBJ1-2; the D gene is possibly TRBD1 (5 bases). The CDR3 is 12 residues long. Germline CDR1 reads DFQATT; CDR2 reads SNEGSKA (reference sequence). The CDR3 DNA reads TGCAGCCAAGATGAGGGGCCCTTTGGCTACACCTTC. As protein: CSQDEGPFGYTF.

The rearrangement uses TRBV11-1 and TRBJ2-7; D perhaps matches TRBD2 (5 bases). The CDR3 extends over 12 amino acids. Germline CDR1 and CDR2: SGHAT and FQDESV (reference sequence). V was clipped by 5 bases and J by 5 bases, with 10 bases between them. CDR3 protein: CASSHFGNEQYF. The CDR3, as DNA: TGTGCCAGCAGCCATTTCGGGAACGAGCAGTACTTC.

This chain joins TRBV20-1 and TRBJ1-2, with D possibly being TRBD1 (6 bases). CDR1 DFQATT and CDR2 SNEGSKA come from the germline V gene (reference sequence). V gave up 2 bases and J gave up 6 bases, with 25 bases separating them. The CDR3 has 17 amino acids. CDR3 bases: TGCAGTGCTAGACTAGCGTTTCGGTCGGGGGGGCGCGATGGCTACACCTTC. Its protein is CSARLAFRSGGRDGYTF.

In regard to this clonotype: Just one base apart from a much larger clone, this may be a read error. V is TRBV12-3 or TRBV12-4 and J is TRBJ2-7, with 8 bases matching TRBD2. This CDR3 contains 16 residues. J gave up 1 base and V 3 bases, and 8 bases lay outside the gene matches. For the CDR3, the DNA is TGTGCCAGCAGTTTTCGACTAGCGACCTTTTCCTACGAGCAGTACTTC. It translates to CASSFRLATFSYEQYF.

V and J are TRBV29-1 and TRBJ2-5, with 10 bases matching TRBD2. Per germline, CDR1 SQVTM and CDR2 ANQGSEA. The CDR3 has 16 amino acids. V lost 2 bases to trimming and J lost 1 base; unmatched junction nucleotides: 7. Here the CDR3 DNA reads TGCAGCGTTGAACCGTCAGCGGGAGGGCCCCAAGAGACCCAGTACTTC. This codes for CSVEPSAGGPQETQYF.

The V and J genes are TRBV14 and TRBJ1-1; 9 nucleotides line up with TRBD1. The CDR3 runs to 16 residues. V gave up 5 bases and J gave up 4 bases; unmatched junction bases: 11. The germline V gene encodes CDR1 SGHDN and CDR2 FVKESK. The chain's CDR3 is CASSFTGGGLGTEAFF. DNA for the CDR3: TGTGCCAGCAGCTTCACAGGGGGCGGTTTAGGCACTGAAGCTTTCTTT.

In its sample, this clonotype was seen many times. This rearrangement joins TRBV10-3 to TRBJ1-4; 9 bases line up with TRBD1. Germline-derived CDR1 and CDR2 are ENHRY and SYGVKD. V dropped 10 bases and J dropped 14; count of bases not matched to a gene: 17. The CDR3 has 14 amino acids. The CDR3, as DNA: TGTGCCACGCGGATAAACGGGACAGGGTTAAGTCTGTTTTTT. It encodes CATRINGTGLSLFF.

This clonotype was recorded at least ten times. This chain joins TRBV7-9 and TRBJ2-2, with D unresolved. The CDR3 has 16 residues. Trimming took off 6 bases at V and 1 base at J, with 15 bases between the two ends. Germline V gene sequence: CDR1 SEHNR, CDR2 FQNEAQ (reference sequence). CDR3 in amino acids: CASRPVANQNTGELFF. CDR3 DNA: TGTGCCAGCAGGCCAGTAGCCAATCAGAACACCGGGGAGCTGTTTTTT.

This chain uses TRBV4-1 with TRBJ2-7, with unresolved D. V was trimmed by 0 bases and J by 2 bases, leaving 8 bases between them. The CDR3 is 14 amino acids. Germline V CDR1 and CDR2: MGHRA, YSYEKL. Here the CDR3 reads CASSQDSRPYEQYF. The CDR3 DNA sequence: TGCGCCAGCAGCCAAGATTCCAGGCCCTACGAGCAGTACTTC.

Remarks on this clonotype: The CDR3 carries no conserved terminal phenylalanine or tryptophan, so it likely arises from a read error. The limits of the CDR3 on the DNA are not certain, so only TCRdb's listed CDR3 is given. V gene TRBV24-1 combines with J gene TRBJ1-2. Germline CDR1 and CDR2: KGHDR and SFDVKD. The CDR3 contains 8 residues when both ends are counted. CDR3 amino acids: CATSDPEV.

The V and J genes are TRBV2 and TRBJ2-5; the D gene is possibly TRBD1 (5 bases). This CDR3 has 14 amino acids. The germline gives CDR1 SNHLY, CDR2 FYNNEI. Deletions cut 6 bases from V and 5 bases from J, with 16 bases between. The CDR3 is CASRTEARVETQYF. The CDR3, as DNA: TGTGCCAGCAGGACTGAGGCCAGGGTTGAGACCCAGTACTTC. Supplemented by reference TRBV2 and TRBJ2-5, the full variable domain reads EPEVTQTPSHQVTQMGQEVILRCVPISNHLYFYWYRQILGQKVEFLVSFYNNEISEKSEIFDDQFSVERPDGSNFTLKIRSTKLEDSAMYFCASRTEARVETQYFGPGTRLLVL.

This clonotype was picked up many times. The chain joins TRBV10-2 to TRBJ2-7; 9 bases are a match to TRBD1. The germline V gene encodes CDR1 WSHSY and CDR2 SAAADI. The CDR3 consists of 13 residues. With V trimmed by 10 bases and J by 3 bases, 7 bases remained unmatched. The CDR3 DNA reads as TGCGCCACCGGGACAGGGAGCCTCTACGAGCAGTACTTC. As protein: CATGTGSLYEQYF.

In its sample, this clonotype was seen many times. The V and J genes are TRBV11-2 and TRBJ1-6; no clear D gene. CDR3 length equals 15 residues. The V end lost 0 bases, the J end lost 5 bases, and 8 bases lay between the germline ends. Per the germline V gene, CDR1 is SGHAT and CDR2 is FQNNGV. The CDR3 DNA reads TGTGCCAGCAGCTTAGAGGGGAGCAATAATTCACCCCTCCACTTT. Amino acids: CASSLEGSNNSPLHF. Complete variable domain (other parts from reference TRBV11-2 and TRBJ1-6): EAGVAQSPRYKIIEKRQSVAFWCNPISGHATLYWYQQILGQGPKLLIQFQNNGVVDDSQLPKDRFSAERLKGVDSTLKIQPAKLEDSAVYLCASSLEGSNNSPLHFGNGTRLTVT.

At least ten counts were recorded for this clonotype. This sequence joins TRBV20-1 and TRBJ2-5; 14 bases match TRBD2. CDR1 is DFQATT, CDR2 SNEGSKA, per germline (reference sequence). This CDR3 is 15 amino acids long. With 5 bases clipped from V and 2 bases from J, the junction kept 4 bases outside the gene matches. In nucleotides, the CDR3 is TGCAGTGCTGCCGGGACTAGCGGGAGTCAAGAGACCCAGTACTTC. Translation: CSAAGTSGSQETQYF.